The clone carrying this T cell receptor (beta chain) has at least ten counts. This CDR3 is 13 amino acids long. Germline values: CDR1 KGHDR, CDR2 SFDVKD. With 4 bases removed from V and 5 bases from J, the gap between germline ends came to 11 bases. Individuals selected for sequencing had exhibited CD8+CD57+ cell expansion on flow cytometry. No therapy had been given to the patients at the time of blood sampling. This sample was taken from a study of CD8+CD57+ T cells in acquired aplastic anemia. Profiles of TCR beta VDJ and CDR3 were generated from a genomic DNA template. TCRdb re-called the reads with MiXCR, one entry per CDR3 protein. This sample has under 350,000 distinct CDR3 sequences; 56% occur once, and the top ten carry under 1.5%.

The receptor's source is a human donor with aplastic anemia. Source material: sorted CD4+, CD8+, or CD8+CD57+ T cells (not recorded which) from PBMCs. This sequence joins TRBV24-1 and TRBJ2-7; the D gene is possibly TRBD2 (5 bases). The CDR3 sequence is CATSEGPGDEQYF. The CDR3 DNA reads TGTGCCACCAGTGAAGGCCCCGGGGACGAGCAGTACTTC.